A selection of T cell receptor beta chains follows, all from one sample in a study of blood T cell repertoires in COVID-19. Clones were sequenced by immunoSEQ multiplex PCR, and TCRdb holds only the in-frame ones, with some missing. This sample has over 130,000 clones; about 80% occur once, and the top ten carry about 3.2%. Material for sequencing was PBMCs or T cells enriched from blood (not recorded which). These receptors originate from a woman aged 50 to 65 who had recovered from COVID-19. CDR3s include the opening cysteine and the closing phenylalanine or tryptophan. D genes are given only for firm matches. Clone size appears in some rows only: once, few, many, or a class for an expanded clone.

clone_size	d_call	v_call	j_call	cdr3_aa	cdr3_nt
.	.	TRBV11-1	TRBJ2-5	CASSLGGPLNQETQYF	TGTGCCAGCAGCTTAGGAGGGCCCCTTAACCAAGAGACCCAGTACTTC
.	TRBD2	TRBV6-5	TRBJ2-7	CASSYKASGRYEQYF	TGTGCCAGCAGTTATAAGGCTAGCGGGAGATACGAGCAGTACTTC
many	TRBD1	TRBV19	TRBJ2-3	CASSMQQGGDTDTQYF	TGTGCCAGTAGTATGCAACAGGGGGGTGACACAGATACGCAGTATTTT
.	.	TRBV30	TRBJ2-1	CARSGDSYNEQFF	TGTGCCCGGAGCGGAGATTCCTACAATGAGCAGTTCTTC
.	.	TRBV11-2	TRBJ2-5	CASSRSNQETQYF	TGTGCCAGCAGCCGGTCAAACCAAGAGACCCAGTACTTC
.	TRBD2	TRBV9	TRBJ2-1	CASTQRPSGSYNEQFF	TGTGCCAGCACCCAGAGGCCTAGCGGGAGCTACAATGAGCAGTTCTTC
.	.	TRBV18	TRBJ1-4	CASSPPQGQGEKLFF	TGTGCCAGCTCACCACCGCAGGGGCAGGGCGAAAAACTGTTTTTT
.	.	TRBV5-6	TRBJ1-2	CASSPGEFGYTF	TGTGCCAGCAGCCCCGGGGAATTTGGCTACACCTTC
few	.	TRBV3-1/TRBV3-2	TRBJ1-3	CASSQRGTVNSGNTIYF	TGTGCCAGCAGCCAAAGGGGGACGGTAAACTCTGGAAACACCATATATTTT
.	TRBD1	TRBV6-2/TRBV6-3	TRBJ1-4	CASSYGDRINEKLFF	TGTGCCAGCAGTTACGGGGACAGGATTAATGAAAAACTGTTTTTT
.	.	TRBV5-1	TRBJ1-1	CASSLEYSGGTEAFF	TGCGCCAGCAGCTTGGAATACTCTGGGGGGACTGAAGCTTTCTTT
.	TRBD1	TRBV5-1	TRBJ2-3	CASSLGFRGLVTDTQYF	TGCGCCAGCAGCTTGGGGTTCAGGGGGCTGGTCACAGATACGCAGTATTTT
.	TRBD2	TRBV19	TRBJ2-7	CASKAGARHEQYF	TGTGCCAGTAAAGCGGGGGCGCGGCACGAGCAGTACTTC
.	TRBD1	TRBV18	TRBJ1-2	CASSAGGGGYTF	TGTGCCAGCTCCGCAGGGGGAGGTGGCTACACCTTC
.	.	TRBV9	TRBJ1-1	CASSAPGTLNTEAFF	TGTGCCAGCAGCGCCCCAGGGACACTGAACACTGAAGCTTTCTTT
.	TRBD1	TRBV4-2	TRBJ2-4	CASSQVWDRGAKNIQYF	TGTGCCAGCAGCCAAGTGTGGGACAGGGGTGCCAAAAACATTCAGTACTTC
.	.	TRBV5-6	TRBJ2-7	CASSVWTLATYEQYF	TGTGCCAGCAGCGTCTGGACGCTAGCGACCTACGAGCAGTACTTC
.	.	TRBV11-2	TRBJ1-5	CASSLYSNQPQHF	TGTGCCAGCAGCTTGTATAGCAATCAGCCCCAGCATTTT
.	TRBD1	TRBV4-1	TRBJ2-1	CASSLRGQGTYNEQFF	TGCGCCAGCAGCCTAAGGGGACAGGGTACCTACAATGAGCAGTTCTTC
.	TRBD2	TRBV7-3	TRBJ2-3	CASSPSPVAGVLDTQYF	TGTGCCAGCAGCCCGAGTCCCGTAGCGGGAGTTTTAGATACGCAGTATTTT
.	.	TRBV29-1	TRBJ2-6	CSVAGSGANVLTF	TGCAGCGTTGCGGGCTCTGGGGCCAACGTCCTGACTTTC
.	TRBD1	TRBV3-1/TRBV3-2	TRBJ1-2	CASSPWTGNSYGYTF	TGTGCCAGCAGCCCATGGACAGGAAACTCCTATGGCTACACCTTC
.	.	TRBV9	TRBJ2-7	CASSVWEGDEQYF	TGTGCCAGCAGCGTTTGGGAGGGGGACGAGCAGTACTTC
.	.	TRBV2	TRBJ2-1	CASRERPYNEQFF	TGTGCCAGCAGGGAGCGGCCCTACAATGAGCAGTTCTTC
.	.	TRBV11-3	TRBJ2-1	CASSPQGPVYNEQFF	TGTGCCAGCAGCCCGCAGGGGCCGGTCTACAATGAGCAGTTCTTC
.	.	TRBV19	TRBJ1-2	CASEPPSSGGGIYKLDYGYTF	TGTGCCAGTGAACCCCCGTCGTCGGGGGGAGGGATTTACAAACTCGACTATGGCTACACCTTC